This T cell receptor (beta chain) was sequenced for a study of technical replicates of blood from a few donors. J was trimmed by 4 bases and V by 3 bases; bases with no gene match: 4. This CDR3 is built from 14 residues. CDR1 is SGHKS, CDR2 YYEKEE, per germline (reference sequence). The data were produced by immunoSEQ multiplex PCR, yet TCRdb's version contains in-frame clones alone and is incomplete. The sample yields 67,000 or so clones, roughly 92% seen once. This clone was seen once. V is TRBV5-5 and J is TRBJ1-5; the match to TRBD1 covers 7 bases. Source material: T cells isolated from PBMCs. This sequence originates from a human donor in good health. The CDR3 loop is CASSSDRENQPQHF. CDR3 sequence (DNA): TGTGCCAGCAGCTCAGACAGGGAAAATCAGCCCCAGCATTTT.